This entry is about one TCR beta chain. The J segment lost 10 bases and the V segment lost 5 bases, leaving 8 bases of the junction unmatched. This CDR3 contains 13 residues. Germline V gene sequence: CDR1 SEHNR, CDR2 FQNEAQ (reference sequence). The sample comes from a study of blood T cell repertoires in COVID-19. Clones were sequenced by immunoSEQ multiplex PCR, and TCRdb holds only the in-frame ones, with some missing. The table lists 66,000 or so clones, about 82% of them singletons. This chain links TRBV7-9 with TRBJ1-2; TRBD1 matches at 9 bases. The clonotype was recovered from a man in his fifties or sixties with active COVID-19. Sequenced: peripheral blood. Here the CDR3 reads CASSERQGGVYTF. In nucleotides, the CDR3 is TGTGCCAGCAGCGAAAGACAGGGGGGCGTCTACACCTTC.